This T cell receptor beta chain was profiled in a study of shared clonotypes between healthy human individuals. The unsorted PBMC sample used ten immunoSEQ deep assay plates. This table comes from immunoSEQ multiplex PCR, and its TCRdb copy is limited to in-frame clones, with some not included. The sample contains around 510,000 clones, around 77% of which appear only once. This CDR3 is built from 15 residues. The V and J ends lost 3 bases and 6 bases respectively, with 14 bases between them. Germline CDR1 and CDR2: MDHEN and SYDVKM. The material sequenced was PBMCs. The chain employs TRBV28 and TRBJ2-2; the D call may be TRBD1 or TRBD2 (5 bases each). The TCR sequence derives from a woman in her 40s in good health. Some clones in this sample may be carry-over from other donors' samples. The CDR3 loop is CASSLGTYGAGELFF. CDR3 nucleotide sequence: TGTGCCAGCAGTTTGGGGACCTATGGGGCCGGGGAGCTGTTTTTT.